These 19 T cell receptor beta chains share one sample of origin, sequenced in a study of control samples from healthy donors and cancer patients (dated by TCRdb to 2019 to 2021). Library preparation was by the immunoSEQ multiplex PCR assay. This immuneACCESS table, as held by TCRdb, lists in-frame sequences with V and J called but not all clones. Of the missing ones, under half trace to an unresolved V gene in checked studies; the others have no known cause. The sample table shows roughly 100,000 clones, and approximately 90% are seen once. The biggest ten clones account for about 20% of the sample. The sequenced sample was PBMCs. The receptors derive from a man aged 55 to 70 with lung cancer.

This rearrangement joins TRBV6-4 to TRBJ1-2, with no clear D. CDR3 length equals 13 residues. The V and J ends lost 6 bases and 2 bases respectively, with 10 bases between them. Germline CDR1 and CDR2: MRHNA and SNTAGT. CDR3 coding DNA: TGTGCCAGCAGCCGGACGGAAAACTATGGCTACACCTTC. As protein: CASSRTENYGYTF.

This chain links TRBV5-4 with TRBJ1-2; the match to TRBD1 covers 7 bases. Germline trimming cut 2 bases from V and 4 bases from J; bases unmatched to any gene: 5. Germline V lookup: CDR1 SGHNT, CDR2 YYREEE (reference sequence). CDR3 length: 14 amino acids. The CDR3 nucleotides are TGTGCCAGCAGCTTACAGACAGGGTTCTATGGCTACACCTTC. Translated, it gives CASSLQTGFYGYTF.

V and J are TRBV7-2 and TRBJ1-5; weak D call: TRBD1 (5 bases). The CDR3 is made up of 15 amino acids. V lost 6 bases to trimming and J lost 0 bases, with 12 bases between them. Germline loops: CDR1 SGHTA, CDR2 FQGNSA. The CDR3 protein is CASSKKTVSNQPQHF. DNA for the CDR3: TGTGCCAGCAGTAAGAAGACAGTTAGCAATCAGCCCCAGCATTTT.

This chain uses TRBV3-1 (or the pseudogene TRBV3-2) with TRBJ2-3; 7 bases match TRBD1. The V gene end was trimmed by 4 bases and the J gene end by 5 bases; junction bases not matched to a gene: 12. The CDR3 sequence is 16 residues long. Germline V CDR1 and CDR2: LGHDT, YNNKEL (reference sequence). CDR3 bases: TGTGCCAGCAGCCCAGGGGGATTAGCCCCAGGAGATACGCAGTATTTT. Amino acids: CASSPGGLAPGDTQYF.

This chain's CDR3 is CASSEALQGNEKLFF. In DNA form, the CDR3 reads TGTGCCAGCAGTGAAGCGCTTCAGGGGAATGAAAAACTGTTTTTT. The chain joins TRBV6-1 to TRBJ1-4; D possibly corresponds to TRBD1 (6 bases). This CDR3 has 15 amino acids. The ends were cut back, 0 bases at V and 5 bases at J, with 10 bases in the middle. CDR1 and CDR2 (germline): MNHNS, SASEGT.

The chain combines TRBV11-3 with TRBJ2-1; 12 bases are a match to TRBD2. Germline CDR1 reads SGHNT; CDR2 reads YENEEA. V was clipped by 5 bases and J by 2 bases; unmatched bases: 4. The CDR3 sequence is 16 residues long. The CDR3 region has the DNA TGTGCCAGCAGCCTCGGACTAGCGGGGACCTACAATGAGCAGTTCTTC. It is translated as CASSLGLAGTYNEQFF. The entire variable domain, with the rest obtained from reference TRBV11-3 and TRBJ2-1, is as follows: EAGVVQSPRYKIIEKKQPVAFWCNPISGHNTLYWYLQNLGQGPELLIRYENEEAVDDSQLPKDRFSAERLKGVDSTLKIQPAELGDSAVYLCASSLGLAGTYNEQFFGPGTRLTVL.

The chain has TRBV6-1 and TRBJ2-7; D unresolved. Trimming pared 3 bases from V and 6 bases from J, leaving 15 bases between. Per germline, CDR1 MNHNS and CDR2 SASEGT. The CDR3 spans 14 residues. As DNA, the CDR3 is TGTGCCAGCAGTGAGGTGGGTTCCACCGCCGAGCAGTACTTC. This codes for CASSEVGSTAEQYF.

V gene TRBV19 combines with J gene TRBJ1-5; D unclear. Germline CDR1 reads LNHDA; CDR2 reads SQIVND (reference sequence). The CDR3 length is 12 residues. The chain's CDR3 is CATVDVGQPQHF. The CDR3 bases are TGTGCGACGGTTGATGTGGGGCAGCCCCAGCATTTT.

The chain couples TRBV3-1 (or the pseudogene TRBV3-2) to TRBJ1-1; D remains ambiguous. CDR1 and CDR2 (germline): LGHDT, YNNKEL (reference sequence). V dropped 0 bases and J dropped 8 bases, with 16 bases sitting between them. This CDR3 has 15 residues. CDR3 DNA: TGTGCCAGCAGCCAAGAATGGGGAAGACTCGGCGAAGCTTTCTTT. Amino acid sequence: CASSQEWGRLGEAFF.

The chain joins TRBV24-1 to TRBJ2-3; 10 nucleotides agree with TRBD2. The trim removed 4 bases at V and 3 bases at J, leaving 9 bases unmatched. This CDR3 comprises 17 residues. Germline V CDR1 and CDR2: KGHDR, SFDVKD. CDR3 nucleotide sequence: TGTGCCACCAGTGACTCCGGACTAGCGGAGGAAACAGATACGCAGTATTTT. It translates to CATSDSGLAEETDTQYF.

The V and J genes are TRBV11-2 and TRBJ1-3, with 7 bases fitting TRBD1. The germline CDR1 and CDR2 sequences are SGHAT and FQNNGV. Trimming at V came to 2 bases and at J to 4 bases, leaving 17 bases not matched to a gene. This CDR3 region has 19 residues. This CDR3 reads CASSLRGQRAPGRGNTIYF. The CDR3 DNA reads TGTGCCAGCAGCTTACGGGGACAGAGGGCTCCCGGTAGAGGAAACACCATATATTTT.

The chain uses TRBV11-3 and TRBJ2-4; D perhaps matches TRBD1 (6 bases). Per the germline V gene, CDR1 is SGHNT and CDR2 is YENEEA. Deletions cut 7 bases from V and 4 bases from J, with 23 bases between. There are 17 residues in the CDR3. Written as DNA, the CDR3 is TGTGCCAGCAACCACCCTACCGTCGCCGGACAGAAAAACATTCAGTACTTC. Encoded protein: CASNHPTVAGQKNIQYF. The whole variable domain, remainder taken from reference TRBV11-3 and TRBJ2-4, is EAGVVQSPRYKIIEKKQPVAFWCNPISGHNTLYWYLQNLGQGPELLIRYENEEAVDDSQLPKDRFSAERLKGVDSTLKIQPAELGDSAVYLCASNHPTVAGQKNIQYFGAGTRLSVL.

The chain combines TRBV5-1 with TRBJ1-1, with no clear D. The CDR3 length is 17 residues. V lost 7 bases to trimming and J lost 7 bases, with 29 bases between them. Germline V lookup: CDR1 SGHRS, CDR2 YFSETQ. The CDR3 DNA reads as TGCGCCAGCCGAATTACTCTAATTCAGACGGCGGGCAGTGAAGCTTTCTTT. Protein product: CASRITLIQTAGSEAFF.

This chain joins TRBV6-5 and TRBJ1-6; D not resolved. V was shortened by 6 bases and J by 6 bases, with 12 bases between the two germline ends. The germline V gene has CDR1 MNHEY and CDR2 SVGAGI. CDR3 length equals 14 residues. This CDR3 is CASSFYGSNSPLHF. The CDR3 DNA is TGTGCCAGCAGCTTCTACGGTAGTAATTCACCCCTCCACTTT.

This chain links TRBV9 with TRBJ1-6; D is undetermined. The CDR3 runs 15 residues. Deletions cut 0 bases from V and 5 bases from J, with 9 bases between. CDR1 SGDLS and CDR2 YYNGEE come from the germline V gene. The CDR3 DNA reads TGTGCCAGCAGCGTAGTGGCTGCGGATAATTCACCCCTCCACTTT. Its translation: CASSVVAADNSPLHF.

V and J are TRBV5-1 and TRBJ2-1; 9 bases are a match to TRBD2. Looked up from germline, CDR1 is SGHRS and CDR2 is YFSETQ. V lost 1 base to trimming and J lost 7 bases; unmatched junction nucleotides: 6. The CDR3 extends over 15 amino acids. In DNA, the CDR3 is TGCGCCAGCAGCTTGTATTCAGCGGGGGGAAATGAGCAGTTCTTC. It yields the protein CASSLYSAGGNEQFF.

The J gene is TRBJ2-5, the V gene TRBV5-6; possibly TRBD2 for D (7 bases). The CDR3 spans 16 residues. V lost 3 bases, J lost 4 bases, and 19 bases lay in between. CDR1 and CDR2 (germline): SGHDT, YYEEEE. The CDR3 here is CASSWGGGNAVETQYF. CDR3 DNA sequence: TGTGCCAGCAGCTGGGGAGGGGGGAATGCTGTAGAGACCCAGTACTTC.

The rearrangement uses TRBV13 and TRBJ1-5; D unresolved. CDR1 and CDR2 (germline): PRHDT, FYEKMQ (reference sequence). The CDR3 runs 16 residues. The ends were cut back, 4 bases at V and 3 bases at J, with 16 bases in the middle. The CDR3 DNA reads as TGTGCCAGCAGCTGGCTCGGTTATACAGTCAATCAGCCCCAGCATTTT. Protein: CASSWLGYTVNQPQHF.

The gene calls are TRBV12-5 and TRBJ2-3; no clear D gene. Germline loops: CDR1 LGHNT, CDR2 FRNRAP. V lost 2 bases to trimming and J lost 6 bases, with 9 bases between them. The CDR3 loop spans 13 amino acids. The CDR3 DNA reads TGTGCTAGTGGTTTGAGGACCCAGGATACGCAGTATTTT. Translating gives CASGLRTQDTQYF.